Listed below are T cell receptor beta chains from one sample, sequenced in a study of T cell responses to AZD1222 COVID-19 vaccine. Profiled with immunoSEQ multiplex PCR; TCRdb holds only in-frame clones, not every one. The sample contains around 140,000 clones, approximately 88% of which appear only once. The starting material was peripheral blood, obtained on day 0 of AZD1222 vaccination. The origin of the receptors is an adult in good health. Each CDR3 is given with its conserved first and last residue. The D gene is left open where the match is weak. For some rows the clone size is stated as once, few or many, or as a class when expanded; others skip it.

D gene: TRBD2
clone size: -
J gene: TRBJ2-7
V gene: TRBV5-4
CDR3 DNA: TGTGCCAGCAGCCTACTAGCGGGAAGAGACAACGAGCAGTACTTC
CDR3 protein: CASSLLAGRDNEQYF

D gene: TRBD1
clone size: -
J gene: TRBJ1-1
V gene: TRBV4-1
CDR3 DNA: TGCGCCAGCAGGCCGACAGGGGCGGTTAACACTGAAGCTTTCTTT
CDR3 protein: CASRPTGAVNTEAFF

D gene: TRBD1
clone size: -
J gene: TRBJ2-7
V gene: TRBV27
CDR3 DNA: TGTGCCAGCAGTTTATATATTGGGACAGGAAGTGACGAGCAGTACTTC
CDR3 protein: CASSLYIGTGSDEQYF

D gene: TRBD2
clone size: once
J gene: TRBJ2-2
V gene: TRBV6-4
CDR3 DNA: TGTGCCAGCACCGGGTTTAGCGGGGTGAACACCGGGGAGCTGTTTTTT
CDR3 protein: CASTGFSGVNTGELFF

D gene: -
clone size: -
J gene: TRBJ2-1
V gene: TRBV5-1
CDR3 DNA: TGCGCCAGCAGCTGGGGACTGGGACCCACCGGGAATGAGCAGTTCTTC
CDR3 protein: CASSWGLGPTGNEQFF

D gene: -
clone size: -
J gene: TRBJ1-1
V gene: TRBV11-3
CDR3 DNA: TGTGCCAGCAGCTTAGAAGGGGGAAGCACTGAAGCTTTCTTT
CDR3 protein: CASSLEGGSTEAFF

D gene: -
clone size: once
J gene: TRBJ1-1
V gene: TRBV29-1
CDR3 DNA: TGCAGCGTTGTAAGGCGGTGGTTCGGAAAAGTAAACACTGAAGCTTTCTTT
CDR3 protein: CSVVRRWFGKVNTEAFF

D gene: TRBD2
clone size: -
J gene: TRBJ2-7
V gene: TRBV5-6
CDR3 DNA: TGTGCCAGCAGCCCCGGACTAGTTGGGAGCAGCTACGAGCAGTACTTC
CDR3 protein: CASSPGLVGSSYEQYF

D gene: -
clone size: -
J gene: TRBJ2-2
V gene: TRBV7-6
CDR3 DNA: TGTGCCAGCTCCCTAGGTGCCGGGAACACCGGGGAGCTGTTTTTT
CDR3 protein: CASSLGAGNTGELFF

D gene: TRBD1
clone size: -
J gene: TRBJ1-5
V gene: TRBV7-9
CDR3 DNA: TGTGCCAGCAGCTTAGCACAGGGGGCAGGTAATCAGCCCCAGCATTTT
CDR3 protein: CASSLAQGAGNQPQHF

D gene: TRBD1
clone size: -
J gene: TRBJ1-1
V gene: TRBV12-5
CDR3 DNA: TGTGCTAGTGCACCGCCTTTTCGGACAGGGGCTTCGAACACTGAAGCTTTCTTT
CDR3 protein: CASAPPFRTGASNTEAFF

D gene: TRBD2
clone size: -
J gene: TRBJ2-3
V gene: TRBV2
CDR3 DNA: TGTGCCAGCAGTAGCCCGGGACTAGCGGGAGGGCCAAGGGAAACAGATACGCAGTATTTT
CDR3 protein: CASSSPGLAGGPRETDTQYF

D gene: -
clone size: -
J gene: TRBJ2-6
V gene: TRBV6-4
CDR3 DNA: TGTGCCAGCAGTCCGACAGGTTTGGCTGGGGCCAACGTCCTGACTTTC
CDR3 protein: CASSPTGLAGANVLTF

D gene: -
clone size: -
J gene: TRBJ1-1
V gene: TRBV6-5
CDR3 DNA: TGTGCCAGCCTTAGGGCCAGTAACACTGAAGCTTTCTTT
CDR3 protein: CASLRASNTEAFF

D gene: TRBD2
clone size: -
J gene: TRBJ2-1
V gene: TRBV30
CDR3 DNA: TGTGCCCTCGAGGGACTAGCGGGGTCGAGCTCCTACAATGAGCAGTTCTTC
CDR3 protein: CALEGLAGSSSYNEQFF

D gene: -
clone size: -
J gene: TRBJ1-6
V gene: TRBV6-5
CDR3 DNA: TGTGCCAGCAGTTACTCGGGGTCAAACAATTCACCCCTCCACTTT
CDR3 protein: CASSYSGSNNSPLHF

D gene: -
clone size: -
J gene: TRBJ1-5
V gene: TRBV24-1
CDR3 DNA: TGTGCCACCAGTGGAGGAAGAGGTGACAATCAGCCCCAGCATTTT
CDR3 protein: CATSGGRGDNQPQHF

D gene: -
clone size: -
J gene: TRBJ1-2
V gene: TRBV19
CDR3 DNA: TGTGCCAGTAGTAACCCGCCCGGTCCCCTCCTCTATGGCTACACCTTC
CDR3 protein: CASSNPPGPLLYGYTF

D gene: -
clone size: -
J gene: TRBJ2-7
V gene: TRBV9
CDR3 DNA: TGTGCCAGCAGCGGACGGAACTACGAGCAGTACTTC
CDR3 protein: CASSGRNYEQYF

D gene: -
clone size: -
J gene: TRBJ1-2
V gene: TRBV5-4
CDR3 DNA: TGTGCCAGCAGCTTTCACGCCGTTGGCTACACCTTC
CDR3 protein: CASSFHAVGYTF

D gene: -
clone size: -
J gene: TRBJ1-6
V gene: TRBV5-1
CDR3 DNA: TGCGCCAGCAGCTTGGAGAGCAGGATCAATTCACCCCTCCACTTT
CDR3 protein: CASSLESRINSPLHF

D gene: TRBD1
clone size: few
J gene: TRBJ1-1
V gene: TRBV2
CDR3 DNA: TGTGCCAGCAGCGCCTACAGGGGAAGCACTGAAGCTTTCTTT
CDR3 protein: CASSAYRGSTEAFF

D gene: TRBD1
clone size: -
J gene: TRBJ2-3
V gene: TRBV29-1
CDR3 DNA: TGCAGCGGGCTCCAGGGGGCGAGAGATACGCAGTATTTT
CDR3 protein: CSGLQGARDTQYF

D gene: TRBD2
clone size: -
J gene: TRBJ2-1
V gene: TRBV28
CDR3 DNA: TGTGCCAGCAGTCCCCTAGCGGCAGCCTACAATGAGCAGTTCTTC
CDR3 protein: CASSPLAAAYNEQFF

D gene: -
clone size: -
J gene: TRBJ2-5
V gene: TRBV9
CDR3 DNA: TGTGCCAGCAGCTCAGCCCCGAGAGCATCCCACCAAGAGACCCAGTACTTC
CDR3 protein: CASSSAPRASHQETQYF

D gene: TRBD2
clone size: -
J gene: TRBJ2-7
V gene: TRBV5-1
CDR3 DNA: TGCGCCAGCAGCTTAGGACTAGCGGGAGGCCTTGGGACCGAGCAGTACTTC
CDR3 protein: CASSLGLAGGLGTEQYF

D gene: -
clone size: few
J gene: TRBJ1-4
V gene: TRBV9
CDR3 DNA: TGTGCCAGCAGTCCTCAATCAGGGGATGAAAAACTGTTTTTT
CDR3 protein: CASSPQSGDEKLFF

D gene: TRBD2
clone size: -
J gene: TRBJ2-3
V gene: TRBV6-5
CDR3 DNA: TGTGCCAGCAGTTACTCACTAGCGGGAGACCCAGATACGCAGTATTTT
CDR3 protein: CASSYSLAGDPDTQYF

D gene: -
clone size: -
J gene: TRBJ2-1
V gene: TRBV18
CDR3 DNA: TGTGCCAGCTCCGAGAATTTAGCGAGAGTGAACAATGAGCAGTTCTTC
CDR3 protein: CASSENLARVNNEQFF

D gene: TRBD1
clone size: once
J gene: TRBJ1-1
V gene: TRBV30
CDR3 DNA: TGTGCCTGGAGTGTAGCAGGGGGCACTGAAGCTTTCTTT
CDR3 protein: CAWSVAGGTEAFF

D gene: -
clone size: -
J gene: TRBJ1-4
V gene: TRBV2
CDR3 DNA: TGTGCCAGCAGAGCGTCCCCTGGCGAAAAACTGTTTTTT
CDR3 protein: CASRASPGEKLFF

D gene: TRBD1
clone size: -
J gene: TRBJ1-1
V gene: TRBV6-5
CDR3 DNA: TGTGCCAGCAGGCTAGGGGGCCCCGGGAACACTGAAGCTTTCTTT
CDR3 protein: CASRLGGPGNTEAFF

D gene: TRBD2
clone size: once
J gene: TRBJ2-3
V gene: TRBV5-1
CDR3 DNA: TGCGCCAGCGCTCGGGGGGGCACAGATACGCAGTATTTT
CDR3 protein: CASARGGTDTQYF

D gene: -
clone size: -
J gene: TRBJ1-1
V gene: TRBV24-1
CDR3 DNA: TGTGCCACCAGTGATTTTCGGGGAAGGGGCGGGAACACTGAAGCTTTCTTT
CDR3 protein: CATSDFRGRGGNTEAFF

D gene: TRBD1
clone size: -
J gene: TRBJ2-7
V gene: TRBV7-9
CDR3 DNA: TGTGCCAGCAGCCCCGGACAGGGTGCCTACGAGCAGTACTTC
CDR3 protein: CASSPGQGAYEQYF

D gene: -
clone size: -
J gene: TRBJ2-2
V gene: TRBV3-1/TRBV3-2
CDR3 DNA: TGTGCCAGCAGCCAAGTTCCGGGATACACCGGGGAGCTGTTTTTT
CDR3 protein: CASSQVPGYTGELFF

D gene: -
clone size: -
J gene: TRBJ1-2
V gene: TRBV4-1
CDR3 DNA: TGCGCCAGCAGCCAGGAACCAGGGACACGCGCTAACTATGGCTACACCTTC
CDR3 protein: CASSQEPGTRANYGYTF

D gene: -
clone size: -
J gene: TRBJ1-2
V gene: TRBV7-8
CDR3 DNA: TGTGCCAGCAGCTTAACTTCAGGGCGCAATCATGGCTACACCTTC
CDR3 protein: CASSLTSGRNHGYTF

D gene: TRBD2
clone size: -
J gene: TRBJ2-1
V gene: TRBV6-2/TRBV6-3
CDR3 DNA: TGTGCCAGCAGCTCCTGGGGGATTCAAGCGGGAGGGAAGTACAATGAGCAGTTCTTC
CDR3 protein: CASSSWGIQAGGKYNEQFF

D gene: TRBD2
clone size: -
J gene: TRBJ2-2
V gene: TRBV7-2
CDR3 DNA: TGTGCCAGCAGCTTAGCGTTTCCTAGCGGGGGGCCGAACACCGGGGAGCTGTTTTTT
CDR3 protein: CASSLAFPSGGPNTGELFF

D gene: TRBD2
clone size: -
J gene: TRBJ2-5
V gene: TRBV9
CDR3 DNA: TGTGCCAGCCGCCCCTCGGGACTAGCAGGGGAGACCCAGTACTTC
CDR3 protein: CASRPSGLAGETQYF

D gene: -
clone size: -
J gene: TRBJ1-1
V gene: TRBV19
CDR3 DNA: TGTGCCAGTACTATAACAACGAACACTGAAGCTTTCTTT
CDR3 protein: CASTITTNTEAFF

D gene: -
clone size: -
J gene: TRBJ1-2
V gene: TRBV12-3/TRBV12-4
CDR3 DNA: TGTGCCATCAAGATACGGGGTCTCTATGGCTACACCTTC
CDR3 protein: CAIKIRGLYGYTF

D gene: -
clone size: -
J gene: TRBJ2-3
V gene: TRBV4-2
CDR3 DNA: TGTGCCAGCAGCCAAGCTCAATCCGCTAGCGGCACAGATACGCAGTATTTT
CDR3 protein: CASSQAQSASGTDTQYF